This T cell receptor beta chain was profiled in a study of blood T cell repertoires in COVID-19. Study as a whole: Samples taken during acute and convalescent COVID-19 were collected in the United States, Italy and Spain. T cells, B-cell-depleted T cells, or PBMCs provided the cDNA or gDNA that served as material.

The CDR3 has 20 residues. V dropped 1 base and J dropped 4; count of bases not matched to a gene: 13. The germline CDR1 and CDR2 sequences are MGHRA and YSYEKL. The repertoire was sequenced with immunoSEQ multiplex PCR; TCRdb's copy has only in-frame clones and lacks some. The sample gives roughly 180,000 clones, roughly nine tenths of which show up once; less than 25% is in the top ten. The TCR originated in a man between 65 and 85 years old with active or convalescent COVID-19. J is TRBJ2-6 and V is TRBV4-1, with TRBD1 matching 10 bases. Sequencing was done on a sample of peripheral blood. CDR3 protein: CASSQGFLTGGAPGANVLTF. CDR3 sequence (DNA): TGCGCCAGCAGCCAAGGTTTTTTGACAGGGGGCGCCCCGGGGGCCAACGTCCTGACTTTC.